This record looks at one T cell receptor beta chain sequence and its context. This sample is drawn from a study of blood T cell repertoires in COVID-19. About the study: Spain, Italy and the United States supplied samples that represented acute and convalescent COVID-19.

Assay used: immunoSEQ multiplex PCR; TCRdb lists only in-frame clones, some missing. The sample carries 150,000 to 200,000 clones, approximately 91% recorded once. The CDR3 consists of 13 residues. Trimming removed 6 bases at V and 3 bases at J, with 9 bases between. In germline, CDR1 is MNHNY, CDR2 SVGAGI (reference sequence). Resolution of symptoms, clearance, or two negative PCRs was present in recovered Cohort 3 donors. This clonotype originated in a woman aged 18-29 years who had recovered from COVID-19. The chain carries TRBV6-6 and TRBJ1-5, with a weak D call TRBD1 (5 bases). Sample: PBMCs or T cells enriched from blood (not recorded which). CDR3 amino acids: CASRLTVNQPQHF. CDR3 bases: TGTGCCAGCAGGTTGACAGTCAATCAGCCCCAGCATTTT.